This T cell receptor (beta chain) is from a study of T cells in Graves' hyperthyroidism and ophthalmopathy. Looking at the study overall: Peripheral blood was obtained at initial diagnosis, preceding any treatment. Findings of the study overall: Most clonotypes that expanded in the thyroid above 0.001 also showed up in blood.

V trimming: 2 bases; J trimming: 6 bases; junction bases outside the gene matches: 4. The CDR3 is 15 amino acids. Researchers amplified the TCR beta CDR3 regions from RNA transcripts. First-round RT-PCR targeting the TCR CDR3 was performed with the HTBI primer set. MiXCR was run by TCRdb on the multiplex PCR reads, yielding one entry per CDR3 protein. The table has around 600,000 distinct CDR3 sequences, around a sixth seen once; the top ten hold roughly 7.3%. To note about this clonotype: Its cognate antigen is unknown.

Sample: blood. The sequence derives from a woman in her 30s with Graves' hyperthyroidism. The chain links TRBV12-3 or TRBV12-4 to TRBJ2-2; 9 bases match TRBD2. The CDR3 region is CASSLLAGTSGELFF. CDR3 DNA: TGTGCCAGCAGTTTACTAGCGGGAACCTCCGGGGAGCTGTTTTTT.